This record concerns one T cell receptor (beta chain) sequence. Antigen: not known. Next came a second PCR, run for roughly 6 to 11 cycles, which used a sample-barcoded 5' primer along with a J-beta primer mix. Each of the samples gave a minimum of 2.5 million paired-end reads that contained CDR3. TCRdb reprocessed the 5' RACE reads with MiXCR, giving one entry per CDR3 protein. This sample has 1.4 million or so distinct CDR3 sequences; roughly 43% occur once, and the top ten carry about 4%. These data come from a study of blood T cells in healthy people across ages. Study observations and caveats: The study found TCR beta diversity correlated strongly with naive T cell percentage. Whereas aged donors had fewer naive CD4+ cells, long-lived donors had more of them and higher diversity.

The CDR3 spans 18 residues. The source material was blood. This sequence joins TRBV21-1 and TRBJ1-2; whether TRBD1, the table's D call, matches the DNA was not checked. TRBV21-1 constitutes a pseudogene. The sequence derives from a woman under 30 in good health. The CDR3 coding sequence is TGTGCCAGCAGCCCACGAGGTGGGGGGGCAGACGCTAACTATGGCTACACCTTC. Encoded protein: CASSPRGGGADANYGYTF.